The clone carrying this T cell receptor beta chain occurred many times. Its specificity is not known. From germline, CDR1 is MNHEY and CDR2 SMNVEV (reference sequence). The length of the CDR3 is 15 residues. The V and J ends lost 2 bases and 2 bases respectively, with 13 bases between them. Each CDR3 protein gets one entry after TCRdb re-called the 5' RACE reads with MiXCR. In the table there are hundreds of thousands of distinct CDR3 sequences, around 10% of which are singletons. These data originate in a study of identical twins. General study findings and limits: Analyses based on zero insertions could be partly confounded by invariant MAIT and iNKT cells. Out-of-frame TCR alpha sharing in monozygotic twins exceeded recombination model predictions.

The V call is TRBV27, the J call TRBJ2-7, with TRBD2 as a possible D gene (7 bases). The receptor was isolated from a woman aged 18 to 35 in good health. The sequencing sample was made of memory (CD45RO+) T cells sorted from blood. The CDR3 is CASSLIGGATYEQYF. CDR3 in DNA: TGTGCCAGCAGTTTAATAGGGGGGGCCACCTACGAGCAGTACTTC.